This record looks at one TCR beta chain sequence and its context. Its target is not known. A much larger clone differs from this one at a single base, so this may be a read error. Primed by a sample-barcoded 5' primer and a J-beta primer mix, a second PCR proceeded for 7 to 11 cycles. TCRdb analysed the 5' RACE reads with MiXCR anew, one entry per CDR3 protein. The sample shows 730,000 or so distinct CDR3 sequences, around 46% of them seen only once. This specimen belongs to a study of blood T cells in healthy people across ages. The study, taken as a whole, reports: Roughly linearly, TCR beta diversity per million T cells fell as age increased. Long-lived donors had more naive CD4+ cells and higher diversity than aged donors.

Germline V gives CDR1 SGHRS, CDR2 YFSETQ. This CDR3 comprises 15 residues. Each donor's blood draw was ten milliliters of peripheral blood. Isolation recovered at least 7 million PBMCs from every sample. The source is an older woman in good health. This rearrangement joins TRBV5-1 to TRBJ2-7; D not resolved. The sequenced sample was blood. CDR3 in DNA: TGCGCCAGCAGCTTGGGGGCAGGCGGATCCTACGCGCAGTACTTC. Its protein is CASSLGAGGSYAQYF.